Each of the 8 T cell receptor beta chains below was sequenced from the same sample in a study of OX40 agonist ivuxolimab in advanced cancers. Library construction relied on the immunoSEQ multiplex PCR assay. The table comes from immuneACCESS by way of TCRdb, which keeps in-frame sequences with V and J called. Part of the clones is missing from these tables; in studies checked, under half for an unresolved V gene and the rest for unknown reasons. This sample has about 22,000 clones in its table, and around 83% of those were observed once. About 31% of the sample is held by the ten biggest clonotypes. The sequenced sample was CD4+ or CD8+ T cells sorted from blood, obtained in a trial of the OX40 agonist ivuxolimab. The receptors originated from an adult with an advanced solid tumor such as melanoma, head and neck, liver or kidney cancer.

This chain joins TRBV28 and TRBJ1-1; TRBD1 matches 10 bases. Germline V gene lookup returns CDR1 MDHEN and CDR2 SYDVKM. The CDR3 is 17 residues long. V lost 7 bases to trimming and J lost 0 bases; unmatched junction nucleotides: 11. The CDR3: CASTTRDRGPLNTEAFF. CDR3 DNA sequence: TGTGCCAGCACGACCCGGGACAGGGGACCTTTGAACACTGAAGCTTTCTTT.

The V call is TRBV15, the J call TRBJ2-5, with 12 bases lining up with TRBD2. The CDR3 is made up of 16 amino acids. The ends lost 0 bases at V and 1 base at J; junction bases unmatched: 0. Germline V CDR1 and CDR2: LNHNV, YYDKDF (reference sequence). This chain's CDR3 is CATSRELAGGQETQYF. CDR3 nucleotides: TGTGCCACCAGCAGAGAACTAGCGGGAGGCCAAGAGACCCAGTACTTC.

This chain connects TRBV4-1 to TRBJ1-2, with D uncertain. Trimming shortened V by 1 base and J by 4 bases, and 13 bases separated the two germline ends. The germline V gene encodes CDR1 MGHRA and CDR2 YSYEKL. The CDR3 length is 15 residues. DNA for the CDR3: TGCGCCAGCAGCCAAGGACCCTCTCAACTCTATGGCTACACCTTC. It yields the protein CASSQGPSQLYGYTF.

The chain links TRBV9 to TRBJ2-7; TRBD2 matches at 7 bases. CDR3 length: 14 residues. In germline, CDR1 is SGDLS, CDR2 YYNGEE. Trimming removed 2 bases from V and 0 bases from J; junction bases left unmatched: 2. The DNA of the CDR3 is TGTGCCAGCAGCGTTGGCGGGAGCTCCTACGAGCAGTACTTC. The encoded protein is CASSVGGSSYEQYF.

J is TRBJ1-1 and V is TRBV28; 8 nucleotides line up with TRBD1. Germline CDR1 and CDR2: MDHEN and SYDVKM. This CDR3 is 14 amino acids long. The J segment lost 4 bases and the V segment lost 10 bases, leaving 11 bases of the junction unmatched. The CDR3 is CATYDRGGGTEAFF. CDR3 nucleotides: TGTGCCACCTACGACAGGGGAGGAGGCACTGAAGCTTTCTTT.

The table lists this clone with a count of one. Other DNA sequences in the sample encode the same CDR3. The CDR3 protein is CASSPGTGSYEQYF. The CDR3 DNA is TGTGCCAGTAGTCCCGGGACCGGTTCCTACGAGCAGTACTTC. The chain employs TRBV19 and TRBJ2-7; possibly TRBD1 or TRBD2 for D (5 bases each). The V and J ends lost 5 bases and 1 base respectively, with 12 bases between them. CDR3 size: 14 residues. Looked up from germline, CDR1 is LNHDA and CDR2 is SQIVND (reference sequence).

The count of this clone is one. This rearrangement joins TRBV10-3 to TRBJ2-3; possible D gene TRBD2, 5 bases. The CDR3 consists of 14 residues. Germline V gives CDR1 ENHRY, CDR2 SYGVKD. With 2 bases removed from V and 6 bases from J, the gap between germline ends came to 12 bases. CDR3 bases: TGTGCCATCAGTGAGCAAGGAGGCCCGGATACGCAGTATTTT. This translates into CAISEQGGPDTQYF.

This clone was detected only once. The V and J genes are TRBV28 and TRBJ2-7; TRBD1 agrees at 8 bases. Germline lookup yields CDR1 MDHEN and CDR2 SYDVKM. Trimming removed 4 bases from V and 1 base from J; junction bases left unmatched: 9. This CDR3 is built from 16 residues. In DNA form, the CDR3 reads TGTGCCAGCAGTTCTCTGGACAGGGCTTCTTCCTACGAGCAGTACTTC. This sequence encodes CASSSLDRASSYEQYF.